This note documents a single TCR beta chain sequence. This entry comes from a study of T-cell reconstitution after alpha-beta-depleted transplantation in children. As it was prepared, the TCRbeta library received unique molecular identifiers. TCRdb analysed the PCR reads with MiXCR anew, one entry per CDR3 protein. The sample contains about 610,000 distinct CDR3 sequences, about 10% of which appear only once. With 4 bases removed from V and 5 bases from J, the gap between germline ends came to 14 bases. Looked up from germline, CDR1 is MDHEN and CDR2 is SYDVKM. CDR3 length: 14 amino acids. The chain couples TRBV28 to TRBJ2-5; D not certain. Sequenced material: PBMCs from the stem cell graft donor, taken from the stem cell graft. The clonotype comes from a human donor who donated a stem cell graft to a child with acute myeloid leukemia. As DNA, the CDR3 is TGTGCCAGCAGTTCCCACGGGCGTTTGGAGACCCAGTACTTC. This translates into CASSSHGRLETQYF.